This T cell receptor beta chain derives from a study of T cells in Graves' hyperthyroidism and ophthalmopathy. The CDR3 has 12 residues. Trimming cost V 5 bases and J 14 bases, with 18 bases left between them. Germline V CDR1 and CDR2: LGHDT, YNNKEL (reference sequence). This clonotype was detected many times. Amplified regions were TCR beta CDR3 sequences from RNA transcripts. The HTBI primer set drove a first-round RT-PCR of the TCR CDR3. From the multiplex PCR reads, TCRdb called clonotypes with MiXCR, one entry per CDR3 protein. This repertoire shows around 340,000 distinct CDR3 sequences, about 17% found once; its top ten account for almost 35%.

Material: blood. The chain uses TRBV3-1 and TRBJ2-5, with D perhaps given as TRBD1 or TRBD2 (5 bases each). The TCR originated in a woman aged 25-40 years with Graves' hyperthyroidism that later progressed to Graves' ophthalmopathy. Here the CDR3 reads CASSENSGTSYF. CDR3 coding DNA: TGTGCCAGCAGCGAGAACTCTGGGACCTCATACTTC.